This note documents a single T cell receptor (beta chain) sequence. This entry is derived from a study of blood T cell repertoires in COVID-19. CDR3 size: 15 residues. V gave up 2 bases and J gave up 11 bases; unmatched junction bases: 4. Per germline, CDR1 MNHEY and CDR2 SMNVEV (reference sequence). Clones were sequenced by immunoSEQ multiplex PCR, and TCRdb holds only the in-frame ones, with some missing. The sample holds 250,000 to 300,000 clones, 80% to 90% seen once. This receptor was taken from a woman in her forties or fifties with COVID-19, enrolled during active disease. The chain carries TRBV27 and TRBJ2-1, with 15 bases fitting TRBD2. The specimen sequenced was peripheral blood. The CDR3 DNA is TGTGCCAGCAGTTTAGAGGGGACTAGCGGGAGGAAGCAGTTCTTC. Translation: CASSLEGTSGRKQFF.